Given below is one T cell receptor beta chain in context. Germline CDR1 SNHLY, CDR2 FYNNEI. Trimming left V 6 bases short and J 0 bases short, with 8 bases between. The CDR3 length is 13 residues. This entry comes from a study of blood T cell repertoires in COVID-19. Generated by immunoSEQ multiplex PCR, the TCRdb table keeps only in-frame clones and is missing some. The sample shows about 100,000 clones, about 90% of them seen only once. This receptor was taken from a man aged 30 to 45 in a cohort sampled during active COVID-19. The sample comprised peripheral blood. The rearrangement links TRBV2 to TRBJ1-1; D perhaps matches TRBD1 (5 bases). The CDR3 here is CASRTEMNTEAFF. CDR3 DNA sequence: TGTGCCAGCAGGACAGAGATGAACACTGAAGCTTTCTTT.